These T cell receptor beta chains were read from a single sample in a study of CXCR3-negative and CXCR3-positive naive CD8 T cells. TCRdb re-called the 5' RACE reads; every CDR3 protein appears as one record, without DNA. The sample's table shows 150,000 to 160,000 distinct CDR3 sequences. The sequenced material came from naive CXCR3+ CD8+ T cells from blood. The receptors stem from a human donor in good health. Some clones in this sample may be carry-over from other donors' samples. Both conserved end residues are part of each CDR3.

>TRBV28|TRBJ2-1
CASSSLTSGRGLDEQFF
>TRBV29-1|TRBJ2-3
CSVEGGDSTDTQYF
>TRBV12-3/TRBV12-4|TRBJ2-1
CASSHPGQGYNEQFF
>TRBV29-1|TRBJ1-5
CSVEEEGFNQPQHF
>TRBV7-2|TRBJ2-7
CASSLWVSSSYEQYF
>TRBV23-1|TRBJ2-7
CASSRGRGSYEQYF
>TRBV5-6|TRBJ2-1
CASSLAWKRAGGPDEQFF
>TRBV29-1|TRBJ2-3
CSVERQGASTDTQYF
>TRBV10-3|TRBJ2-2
CAMGSTGELFF
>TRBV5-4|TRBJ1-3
CASSLRNSGNTIYF
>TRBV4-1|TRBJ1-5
CASSSYGQPQHF
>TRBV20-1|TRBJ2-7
CSARDTGVIEQYF
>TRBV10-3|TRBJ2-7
CAISESGSSYEQYF
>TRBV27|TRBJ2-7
CASSSGVSSYEQYF
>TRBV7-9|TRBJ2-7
CASSLGAYEQYF
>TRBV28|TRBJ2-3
CASSLQGIGDSGLDTDTQYF
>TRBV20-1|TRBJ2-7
CSADTSSSYEQYF
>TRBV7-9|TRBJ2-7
CASSLALSGTNEQYF
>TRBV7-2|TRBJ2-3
CASSSTISVGTDTQYF
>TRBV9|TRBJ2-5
CASSVGSLVEETQYF
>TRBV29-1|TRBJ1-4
CSVKGNDEKLFF
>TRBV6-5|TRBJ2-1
CASSYRGLGYNEQFF
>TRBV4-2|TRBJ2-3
CASSQGPRLGTGEPDTQYF
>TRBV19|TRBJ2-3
CASSSFSGRASTDTQYF
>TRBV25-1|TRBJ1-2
CASTSLEGAYGYTF
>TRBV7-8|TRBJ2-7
CASSLGTVVEQYF
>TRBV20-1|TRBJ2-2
CSARTSGHNTGELFF
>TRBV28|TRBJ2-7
CASRDREGSYEQYF
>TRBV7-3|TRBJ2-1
CASSPVAGGEQFF
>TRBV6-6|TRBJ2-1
CASRDESNEQFF
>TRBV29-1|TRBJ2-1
CSALSGYNEQFF
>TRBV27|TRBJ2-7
CASSLNNRLEYEQYF
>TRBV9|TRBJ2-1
CASSESGLSNEQFF
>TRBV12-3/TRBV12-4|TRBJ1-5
CASSKKGQGLVNQPQHF
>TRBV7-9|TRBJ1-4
CASSRIIGSNEKLFF